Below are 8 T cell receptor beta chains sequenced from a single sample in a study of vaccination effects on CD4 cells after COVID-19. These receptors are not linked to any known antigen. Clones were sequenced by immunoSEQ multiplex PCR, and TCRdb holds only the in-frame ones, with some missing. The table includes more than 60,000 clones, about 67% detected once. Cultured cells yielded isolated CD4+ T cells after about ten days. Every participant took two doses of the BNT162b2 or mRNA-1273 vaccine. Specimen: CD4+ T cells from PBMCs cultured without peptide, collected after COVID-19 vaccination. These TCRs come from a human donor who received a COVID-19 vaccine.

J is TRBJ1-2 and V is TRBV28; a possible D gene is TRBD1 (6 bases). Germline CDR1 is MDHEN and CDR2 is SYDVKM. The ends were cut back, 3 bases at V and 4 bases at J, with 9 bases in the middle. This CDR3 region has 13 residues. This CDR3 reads CASSFGGGYGYTF. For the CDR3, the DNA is TGTGCCAGCAGTTTTGGGGGCGGCTATGGCTACACCTTC.

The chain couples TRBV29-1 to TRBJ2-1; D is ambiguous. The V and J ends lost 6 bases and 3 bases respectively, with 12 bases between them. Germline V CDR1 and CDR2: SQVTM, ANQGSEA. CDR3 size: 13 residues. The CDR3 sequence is CSVRRAGYNEQFF. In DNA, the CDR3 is TGCAGCGTCCGAAGGGCCGGCTACAATGAGCAGTTCTTC.

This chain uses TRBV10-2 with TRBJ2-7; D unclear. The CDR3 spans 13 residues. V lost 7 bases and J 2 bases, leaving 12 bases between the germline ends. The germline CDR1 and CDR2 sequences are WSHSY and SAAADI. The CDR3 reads CASMTVGTYEQYV. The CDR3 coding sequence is TGCGCCAGCATGACCGTGGGGACCTACGAGCAGTACGTC.

The CDR3 loop is CASSYSRGHTEAFF. The CDR3 DNA follows: TGTGCCAGCAGTTACTCGAGAGGCCACACTGAAGCTTTCTTT. The chain employs TRBV6-5 and TRBJ1-1; no firm D call. This CDR3 has 14 residues. The germline V gene has CDR1 MNHEY and CDR2 SVGAGI. V dropped 0 bases and J dropped 3 bases, with 8 bases sitting between them.

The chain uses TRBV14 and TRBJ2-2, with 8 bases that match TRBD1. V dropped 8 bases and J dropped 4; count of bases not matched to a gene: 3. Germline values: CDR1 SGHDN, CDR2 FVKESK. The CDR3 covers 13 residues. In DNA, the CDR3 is TGTGCCAGCCAGGGACAGGCCACCGGGGAGCTGTTTTTT. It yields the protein CASQGQATGELFF. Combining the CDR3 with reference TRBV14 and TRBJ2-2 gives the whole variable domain EAGVTQFPSHSVIEKGQTVTLRCDPISGHDNLYWYRRVMGKEIKFLLHFVKESKQDESGMPNNRFLAERTGGTYSTLKVQPAELEDSGVYFCASQGQATGELFFGEGSRLTVL.

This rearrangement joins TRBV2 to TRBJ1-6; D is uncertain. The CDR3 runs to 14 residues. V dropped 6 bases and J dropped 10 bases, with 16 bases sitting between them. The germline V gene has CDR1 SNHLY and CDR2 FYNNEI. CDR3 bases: TGTGCCAGCAGACTCATGGCCCAGGAGTCACCCCTCCACTTT. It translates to CASRLMAQESPLHF.

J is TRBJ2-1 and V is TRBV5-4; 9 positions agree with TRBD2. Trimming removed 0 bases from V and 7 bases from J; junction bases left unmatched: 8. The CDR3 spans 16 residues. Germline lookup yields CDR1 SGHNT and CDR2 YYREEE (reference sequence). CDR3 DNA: TGTGCCAGCAGCTTGGTTGGCGGGGGGGCCGGAAATGAGCAGTTCTTC. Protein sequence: CASSLVGGGAGNEQFF.

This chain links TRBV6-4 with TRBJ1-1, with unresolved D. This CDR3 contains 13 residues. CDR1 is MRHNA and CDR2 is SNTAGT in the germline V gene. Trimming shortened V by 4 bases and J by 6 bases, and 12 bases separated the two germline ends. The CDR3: CASSVDRGAEAFF. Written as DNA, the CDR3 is TGTGCCAGCAGTGTAGATCGTGGGGCTGAAGCTTTCTTT.